This T cell receptor (beta chain) was documented in a study of T cells in Graves' hyperthyroidism and ophthalmopathy. Across the whole study: The authors collected peripheral blood at initial diagnosis, before any treatment.

This clonotype was recorded at least ten times. Its antigen is not identified. Germline loops: CDR1 DFQATT, CDR2 SNEGSKA (reference sequence). CDR3 size: 13 residues. Trimming pared 3 bases from V and 5 bases from J, leaving 8 bases between. The CDR3 regions of TCR beta were amplified from RNA transcripts. The study used the HTBI primer set for a first-round RT-PCR of the TCR CDR3. TCRdb reanalysed the multiplex PCR reads using MiXCR and keeps one entry per CDR3 protein. The data show 300,000 to 450,000 distinct CDR3 sequences, 13% to 15% seen once. Exclusion of patients followed from uncontrolled infection, other autoimmune disease, pregnancy or lactation. Study findings and constraints: Ophthalmopathy, which appeared later, was predicted by the model a median approximately six months before onset. Most expanded thyroid clonotypes above 0.001 recurred in blood.

The sequenced material came from blood. This clonotype was obtained from a woman aged 25 to 39 with Graves' ophthalmopathy. The chain employs TRBV20-1 and TRBJ1-6; D is possibly TRBD1 (6 bases). As DNA, the CDR3 is TGCAGTGCTAGGGGGGCGAATAATTCACCCCTCCACTTT. Translation: CSARGANNSPLHF.